This T cell receptor beta chain was retrieved from a study of blood T cell repertoires in COVID-19. Study overall: Sites in the United States, Italy and Spain provided acute and convalescent COVID-19 samples.

As processed by the authors: Amplification of reference gene primers provided the estimated nucleated cell counts. Sequencing used immunoSEQ multiplex PCR; TCRdb keeps in-frame clones, though not all of them. That table is the source of V, J and clone size, and D and trimming were worked out from the DNA. Here the sample spans under 300,000 clones, about 93% being singletons. The germline V gene encodes CDR1 SGHVS and CDR2 FNYEAQ. The length of the CDR3 is 14 residues. The ends lost 1 base at V and 7 bases at J; junction bases unmatched: 7. Recruitment covered fewer than 25 US areas and drew participants whose ages spanned about 18 to 95 years. Cohort 3 recovered donors had two negative PCRs, clearance, or symptom resolution.

Specimen: PBMCs or T cells enriched from blood (not recorded which). This chain connects TRBV7-6 to TRBJ2-7; TRBD2 matches at 7 bases. This sequence originates from a woman under 30 who had recovered from COVID-19. The DNA of the CDR3 is TGTGCCAGCAGCTTAGAGGGGAGGGTATTGGAGCAGTACTTC. It specifies CASSLEGRVLEQYF. Using reference TRBV7-6 and TRBJ2-7 for the parts outside the CDR3, the full variable domain is GAGVSQSPRYKVTKRGQDVALRCDPISGHVSLYWYRQALGQGPEFLTYFNYEAQQDKSGLPNDRFSAERPEGSISTLTIQRTEQRDSAMYRCASSLEGRVLEQYFGPGTRLTVT.